A selection of T cell receptor beta chains follows, all from one sample in a study of T-cell reconstitution after alpha-beta-depleted transplantation in children. Via MiXCR, TCRdb re-called the PCR reads, giving one row per CDR3 protein. Found here are 200,000 to 250,000 distinct CDR3 sequences, around 10% of them singletons; the top ten hold 5% to 7%. The sample here was PBMCs from the stem cell graft donor, taken from the stem cell graft. The receptors stem from a human donor who donated a stem cell graft to a child with acute lymphoblastic leukemia. CDR3s include the opening cysteine and the closing phenylalanine or tryptophan.

V | CDR3
TRBV7-2 | CASSLSLWGGVEYF
TRBV3-1 | CASSQGGTGYNQPQHF
TRBV12-3/TRBV12-4 | CASKMDPPNQPQHF
TRBV12-3/TRBV12-4 | CASSSGQNAPQETQYF
TRBV5-1 | CASSLSGSDEKLFF
TRBV6-1 | CASTRQGTDTIYF
TRBV20-1 | CSARASDRSGTDTQYF
TRBV5-1 | CASSLAVTGGNTIYF
TRBV3-1 | CASSQDDVNAYEQYF
TRBV5-1 | CASSLSPRAYGYTF
TRBV5-1 | CASSLGPASHEQYF
TRBV29-1 | CSVDFEGAFNEKLFF
TRBV5-1 | CASSLFTPGKTGELFF
TRBV7-2 | CASSTGSGQPQHF
TRBV7-9 | CASSHRDRGTTGELFF
TRBV10-1 | CASSEAFRNTGELFF
TRBV7-9 | CASSWGQGGSFGDTQYF
TRBV9 | CASSGGISYNEQFF
TRBV12-3/TRBV12-4 | CASNGDYTDTQYF
TRBV28 | CASSNRDTGELFF
TRBV27 | CASSLRDPGNLSGNTIYF
TRBV6-2/TRBV6-3 | CASRGQGRSYEQYF
TRBV7-9 | CASSLVMAQQFF
TRBV11-2 | CASSLEGAVNTEAFF
TRBV7-9 | CASSLAGTSGYEQYF
TRBV9 | CASSPMGAENTEAFF
TRBV30 | CAWGARLEDTEAFF